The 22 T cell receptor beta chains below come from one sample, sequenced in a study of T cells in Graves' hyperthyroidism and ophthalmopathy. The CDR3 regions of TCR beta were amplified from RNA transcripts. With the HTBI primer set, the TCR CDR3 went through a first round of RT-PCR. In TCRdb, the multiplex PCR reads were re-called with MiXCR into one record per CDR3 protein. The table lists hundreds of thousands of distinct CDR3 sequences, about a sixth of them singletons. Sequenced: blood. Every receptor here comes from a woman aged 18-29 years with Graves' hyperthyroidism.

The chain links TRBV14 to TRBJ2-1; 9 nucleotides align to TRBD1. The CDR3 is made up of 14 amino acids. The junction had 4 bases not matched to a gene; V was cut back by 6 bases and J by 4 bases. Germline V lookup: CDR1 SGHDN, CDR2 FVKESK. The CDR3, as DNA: TGTGCCAGCAGGAGGACAGGGGCATACAATGAGCAGTTCTTC. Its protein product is CASRRTGAYNEQFF.

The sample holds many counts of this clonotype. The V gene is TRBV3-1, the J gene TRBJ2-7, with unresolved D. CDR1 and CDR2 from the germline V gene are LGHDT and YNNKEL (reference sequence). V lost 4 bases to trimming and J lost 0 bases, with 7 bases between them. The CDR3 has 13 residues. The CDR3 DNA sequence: TGTGCCAGCAGCCGCAACCCCTCCTACGAGCAGTACTTC. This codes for CASSRNPSYEQYF.

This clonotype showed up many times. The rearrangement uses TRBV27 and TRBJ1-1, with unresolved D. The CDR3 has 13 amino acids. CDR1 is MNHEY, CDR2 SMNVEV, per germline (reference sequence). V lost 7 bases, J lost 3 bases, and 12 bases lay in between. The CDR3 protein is CASTGFLDTEAFF. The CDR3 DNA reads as TGTGCCAGCACCGGGTTCCTGGACACTGAAGCTTTCTTT.

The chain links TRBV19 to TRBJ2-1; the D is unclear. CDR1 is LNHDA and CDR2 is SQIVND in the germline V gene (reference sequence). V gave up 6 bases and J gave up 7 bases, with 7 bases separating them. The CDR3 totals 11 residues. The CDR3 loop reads CASRGPNEQFF. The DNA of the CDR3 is TGTGCCAGTAGAGGCCCTAATGAGCAGTTCTTC.

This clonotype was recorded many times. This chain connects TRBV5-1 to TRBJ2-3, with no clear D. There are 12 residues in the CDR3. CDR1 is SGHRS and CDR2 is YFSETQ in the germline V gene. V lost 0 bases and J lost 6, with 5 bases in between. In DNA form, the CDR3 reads TGCGCCAGCAGCTTGGTACGTGATACGCAGTATTTT. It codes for CASSLVRDTQYF.

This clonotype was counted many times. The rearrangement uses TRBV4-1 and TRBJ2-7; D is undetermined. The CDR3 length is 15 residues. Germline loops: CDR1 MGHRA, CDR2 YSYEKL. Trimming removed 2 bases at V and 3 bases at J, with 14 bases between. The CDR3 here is CASSQLLDRHYEQYF. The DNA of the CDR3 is TGCGCCAGCAGCCAACTACTGGACCGACACTACGAGCAGTACTTC.

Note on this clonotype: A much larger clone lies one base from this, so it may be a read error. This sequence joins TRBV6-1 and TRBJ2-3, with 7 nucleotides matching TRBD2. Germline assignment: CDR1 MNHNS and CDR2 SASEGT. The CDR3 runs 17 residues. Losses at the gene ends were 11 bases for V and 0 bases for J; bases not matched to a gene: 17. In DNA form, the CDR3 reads TGTGCCGGCTCCACACCTTCTAGCGGATCTAGCACAGATACGCAGTATTTT. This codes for CAGSTPSSGSSTDTQYF.

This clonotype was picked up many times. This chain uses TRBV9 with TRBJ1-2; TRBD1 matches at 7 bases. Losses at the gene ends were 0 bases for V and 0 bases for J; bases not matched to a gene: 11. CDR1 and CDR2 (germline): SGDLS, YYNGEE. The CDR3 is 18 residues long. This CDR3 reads CASSVEAQGILANYGYTF. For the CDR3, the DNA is TGTGCCAGCAGCGTAGAGGCACAGGGGATACTAGCTAACTATGGCTACACCTTC.

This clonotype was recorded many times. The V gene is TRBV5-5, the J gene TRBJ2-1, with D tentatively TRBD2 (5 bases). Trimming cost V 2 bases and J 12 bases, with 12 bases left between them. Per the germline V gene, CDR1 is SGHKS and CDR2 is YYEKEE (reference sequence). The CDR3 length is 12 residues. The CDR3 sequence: CASSLLSAAQFF. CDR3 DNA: TGTGCCAGCAGCTTACTTAGCGCGGCGCAGTTCTTC.

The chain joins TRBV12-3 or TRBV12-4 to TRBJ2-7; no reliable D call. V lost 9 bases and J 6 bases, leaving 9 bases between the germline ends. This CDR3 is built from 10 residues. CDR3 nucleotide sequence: TGTGCCAGGAGCCTCGTCGAGCAGTACTTC. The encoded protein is CARSLVEQYF.

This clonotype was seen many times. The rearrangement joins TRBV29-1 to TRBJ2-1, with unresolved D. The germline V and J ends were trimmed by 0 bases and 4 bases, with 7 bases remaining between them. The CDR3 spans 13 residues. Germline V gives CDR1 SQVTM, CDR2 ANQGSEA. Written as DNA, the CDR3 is TGCAGCGTTGAAGATGTGGGTTACAATGAGCAGTTCTTC. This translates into CSVEDVGYNEQFF.

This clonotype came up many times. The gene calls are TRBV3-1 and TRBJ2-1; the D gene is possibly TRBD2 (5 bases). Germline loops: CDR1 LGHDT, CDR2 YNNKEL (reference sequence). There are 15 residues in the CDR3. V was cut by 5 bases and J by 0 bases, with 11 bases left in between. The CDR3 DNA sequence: TGTGCCAGCAGCTATAGCGCGAGCTCCTACAATGAGCAGTTCTTC. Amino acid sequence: CASSYSASSYNEQFF.

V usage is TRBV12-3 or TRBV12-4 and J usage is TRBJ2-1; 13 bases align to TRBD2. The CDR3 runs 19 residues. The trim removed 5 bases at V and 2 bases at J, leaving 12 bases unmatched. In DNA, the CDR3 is TGTGCCAGCAGTGGACTGGGACTAGCGGGGTGGATGACCTACAATGAGCAGTTCTTC. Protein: CASSGLGLAGWMTYNEQFF.

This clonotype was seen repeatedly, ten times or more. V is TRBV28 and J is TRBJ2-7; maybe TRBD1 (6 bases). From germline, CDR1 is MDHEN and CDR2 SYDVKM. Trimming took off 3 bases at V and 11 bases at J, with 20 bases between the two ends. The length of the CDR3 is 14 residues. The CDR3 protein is CASSFRWQGRQEYF. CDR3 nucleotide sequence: TGTGCCAGCAGTTTCCGATGGCAGGGGCGCCAGGAGTACTTC.

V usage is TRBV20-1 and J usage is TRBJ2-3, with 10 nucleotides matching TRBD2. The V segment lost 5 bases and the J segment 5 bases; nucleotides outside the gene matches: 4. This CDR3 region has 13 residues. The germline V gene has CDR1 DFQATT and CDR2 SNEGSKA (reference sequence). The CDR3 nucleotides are TGCAGTGCTTCTAGCGGGGGAGGAGATACGCAGTATTTT. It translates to CSASSGGGDTQYF.

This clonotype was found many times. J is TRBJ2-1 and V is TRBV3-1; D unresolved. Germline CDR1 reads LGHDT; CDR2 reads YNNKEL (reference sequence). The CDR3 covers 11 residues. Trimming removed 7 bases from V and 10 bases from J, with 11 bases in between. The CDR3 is CASIEETEQFF. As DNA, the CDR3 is TGTGCCAGCATCGAGGAGACGGAGCAGTTCTTC.

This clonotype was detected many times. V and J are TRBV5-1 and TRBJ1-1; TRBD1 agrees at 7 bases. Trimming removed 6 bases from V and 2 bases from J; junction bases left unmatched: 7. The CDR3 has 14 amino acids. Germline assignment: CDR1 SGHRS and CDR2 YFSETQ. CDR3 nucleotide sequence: TGCGCCAGCACCGTCCGGGACAGAAACACTGAAGCTTTCTTT. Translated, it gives CASTVRDRNTEAFF. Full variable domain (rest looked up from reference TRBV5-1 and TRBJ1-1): KAGVTQTPRYLIKTRGQQVTLSCSPISGHRSVSWYQQTPGQGLQFLFEYFSETQRNKGNFPGRFSGRQFSNSRSEMNVSTLELGDSALYLCASTVRDRNTEAFFGQGTRLTVV.

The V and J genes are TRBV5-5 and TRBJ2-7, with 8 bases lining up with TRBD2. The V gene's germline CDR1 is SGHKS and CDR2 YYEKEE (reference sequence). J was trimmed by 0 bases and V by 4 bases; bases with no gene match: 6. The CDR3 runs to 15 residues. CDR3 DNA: TGTGCCAGCAGCACACGGACTAGCCACTCCTACGAGCAGTACTTC. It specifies CASSTRTSHSYEQYF. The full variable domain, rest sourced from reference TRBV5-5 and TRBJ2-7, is DAGVTQSPTHLIKTRGQQVTLRCSPISGHKSVSWYQQVLGQGPQFIFQYYEKEERGRGNFPDRFSARQFPNYSSELNVNALLLGDSALYLCASSTRTSHSYEQYFGPGTRLTVT.

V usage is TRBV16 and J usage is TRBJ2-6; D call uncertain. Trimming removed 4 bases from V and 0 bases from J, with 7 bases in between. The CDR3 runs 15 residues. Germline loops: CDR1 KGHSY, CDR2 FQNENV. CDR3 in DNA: TGTGCCAGCAGCCCTAGGGCCTCTGGGGCCAACGTCCTGACTTTC. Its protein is CASSPRASGANVLTF.

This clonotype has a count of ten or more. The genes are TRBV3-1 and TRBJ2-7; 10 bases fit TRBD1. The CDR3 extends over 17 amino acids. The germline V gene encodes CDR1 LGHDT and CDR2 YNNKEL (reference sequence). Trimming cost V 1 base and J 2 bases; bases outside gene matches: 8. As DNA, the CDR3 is TGTGCCAGCAGCCAAGGTATGGGACAGGGGTTGCCCTACGAGCAGTACTTC. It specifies CASSQGMGQGLPYEQYF.

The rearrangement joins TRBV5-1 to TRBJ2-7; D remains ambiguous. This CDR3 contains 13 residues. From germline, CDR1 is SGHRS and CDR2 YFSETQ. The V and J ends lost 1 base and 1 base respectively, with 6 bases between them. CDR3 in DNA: TGCGCCAGCAGCTTGTGGCAGTCCTACGAGCAGTACTTC. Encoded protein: CASSLWQSYEQYF.

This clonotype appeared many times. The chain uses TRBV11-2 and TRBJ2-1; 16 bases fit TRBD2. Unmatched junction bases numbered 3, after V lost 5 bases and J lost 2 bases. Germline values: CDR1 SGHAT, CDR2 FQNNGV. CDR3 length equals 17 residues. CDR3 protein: CASSLGTSGGAYNEQFF. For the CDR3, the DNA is TGTGCCAGCAGCCTTGGGACTAGCGGGGGGGCCTACAATGAGCAGTTCTTC.